This T cell receptor beta chain derives from a study of blood T cell repertoires in COVID-19. Study context: From the United States, Italy and Spain came samples of acute and convalescent COVID-19.

Trimming removed 4 bases from V and 0 bases from J; junction bases left unmatched: 3. The CDR3 totals 14 residues. Per the germline V gene, CDR1 is SNHLY and CDR2 is FYNNEI. Study processing details: By means of reference gene primer amplification, nucleated cell counts were estimated. Sequencing was performed with immunoSEQ multiplex PCR; in TCRdb, only in-frame clones are kept and a portion is missing. The V and J calls and the clone size are those of that table, but D and trimming were determined from the DNA. Seen here are 110,000 or so clones, around 83% observed once, and the top ten hold roughly 7.9%.

The chain employs TRBV2 and TRBJ2-7; 7 nucleotides agree with TRBD2. The source of this sequence is an elderly woman with active or convalescent COVID-19. Material: peripheral blood. CDR3 sequence reads: CASSGSGASYEQYF. The CDR3 coding sequence is TGTGCCAGCAGTGGAAGCGGGGCCTCCTACGAGCAGTACTTC. Supplemented by reference TRBV2 and TRBJ2-7, the full variable domain reads EPEVTQTPSHQVTQMGQEVILRCVPISNHLYFYWYRQILGQKVEFLVSFYNNEISEKSEIFDDQFSVERPDGSNFTLKIRSTKLEDSAMYFCASSGSGASYEQYFGPGTRLTVT.